These 11 T cell receptor beta chains were all obtained from the same sample, sequenced in a study of Ad26.COV2.S vaccination and SARS-CoV-2 variants. Sequencing was performed with immunoSEQ multiplex PCR; in TCRdb, only in-frame clones are kept and a portion is missing. The sample carries fewer than 50,000 clones, approximately 80% recorded once. Sequenced material: peripheral blood, taken after recovery from COVID-19. These receptors were taken from a human donor who had recovered from COVID-19.

J is TRBJ1-1 and V is TRBV6-6, with 8 bases matching TRBD1. Germline V gene lookup returns CDR1 MNHNY and CDR2 SVGAGI (reference sequence). After removal of 6 bases from V and 4 bases from J, the junction contained 7 bases not matched to a gene. The CDR3 runs to 14 residues. The CDR3 DNA sequence: TGTGCCAGCAGCAACAGGGGGACGGCCACTGAAGCTTTCTTT. Translation: CASSNRGTATEAFF.

V is TRBV5-1 and J is TRBJ2-7; 9 nucleotides match TRBD1. Looked up from germline, CDR1 is SGHRS and CDR2 is YFSETQ. V lost 2 bases and J lost 5; bases outside the gene matches: 8. The CDR3 has 15 residues. The CDR3 sequence: CASSFSGTGLDEQYF. The CDR3 nucleotides read TGCGCCAGCAGCTTCTCAGGGACAGGGTTAGACGAGCAGTACTTC.

This rearrangement joins TRBV9 to TRBJ2-5; D not resolved. From germline, CDR1 is SGDLS and CDR2 YYNGEE. V shed 0 bases and J shed 2 bases, with 17 bases lying between them. This CDR3 is 17 amino acids long. The CDR3 nucleotides read TGTGCCAGCAGCGTAGCCTCGTCGAGGACGCCACAAGAGACCCAGTACTTC. It encodes CASSVASSRTPQETQYF.

The chain is built from TRBV12-3 or TRBV12-4 and TRBJ1-5; no reliable D call. Trimming took off 0 bases at V and 5 bases at J, with 5 bases between the two ends. The CDR3 spans 13 residues. CDR3 nucleotides: TGTGCCAGCAGTTTAGCAGGTGATCAGCCCCAGCATTTT. Translation gives CASSLAGDQPQHF.

The J gene is TRBJ2-1, the V gene TRBV5-1; 12 bases are shared with TRBD2. This CDR3 region has 17 residues. Germline CDR1 SGHRS, CDR2 YFSETQ. Losses at the gene ends were 3 bases for V and 0 bases for J; bases not matched to a gene: 4. DNA for the CDR3: TGCGCCAGCAGCTACGGACTAGCGGGGAGCTCCTACAATGAGCAGTTCTTC. It is translated as CASSYGLAGSSYNEQFF.

The V gene is TRBV28, the J gene TRBJ1-2; D perhaps matches TRBD1 (6 bases). Germline CDR1 is MDHEN and CDR2 is SYDVKM. Between the trimmed V and J ends, which lost 3 bases and 5 bases, there was a span of 16 bases. This CDR3 is 15 amino acids long. CDR3 sequence (DNA): TGTGCCAGCAGTTTTTCGACAGGAGCTGGGTATGGCTACACCTTC. Translated: CASSFSTGAGYGYTF.

V is TRBV6-2 or TRBV6-3 and J is TRBJ2-7, with D uncertain. This CDR3 is 15 amino acids long. Trimming cost V 3 bases and J 6 bases, with 18 bases left between them. Germline loops: CDR1 MNHEY, CDR2 SVGEGT. CDR3 DNA sequence: TGTGCCAGCAGTTATAGAGGCCAGCTTCTCGTCGAGCAGTACTTC. Translating gives CASSYRGQLLVEQYF.

The chain joins TRBV19 to TRBJ1-1; D unclear. V shed 3 bases and J shed 5 bases, with 13 bases lying between them. The CDR3 consists of 14 residues. In germline, CDR1 is LNHDA, CDR2 SQIVND (reference sequence). The DNA for the CDR3 is TGTGCCAGTAGTATGATCGGGCCCCGAACTGAAGCTTTCTTT. Its protein is CASSMIGPRTEAFF.

The chain joins TRBV7-9 to TRBJ1-1, with D hard to call. V lost 3 bases and J lost 1, with 9 bases in between. The CDR3 covers 14 residues. Germline CDR1 SEHNR, CDR2 FQNEAQ (reference sequence). The CDR3 sequence: CASSLDGPNTEAFF. DNA for the CDR3: TGTGCCAGCAGCTTGGACGGGCCGAACACTGAAGCTTTCTTT.

The CDR3 sequence is CASSAQGASEAFF. In DNA, the CDR3 is TGCGCCAGCAGCGCACAGGGGGCAAGTGAAGCTTTCTTT. The chain links TRBV5-1 to TRBJ1-1, with TRBD1 identical over 9 bases. The CDR3 is 13 residues long. Germline V CDR1 and CDR2: SGHRS, YFSETQ. V shed 4 bases, J shed 7 bases, and the junction held 5 bases outside the gene matches.

This clone has a count of ten or more. V and J are TRBV29-1 and TRBJ1-1; TRBD1 matches at 8 bases. The germline V gene encodes CDR1 SQVTM and CDR2 ANQGSEA. The CDR3 runs to 18 residues. V gave up 1 base and J gave up 1 base; unmatched junction bases: 14. The CDR3 is CSVEAPGRGLSANTEAFF. The CDR3 DNA reads TGCAGCGTTGAAGCCCCGGGCAGGGGGCTGTCTGCGAACACTGAAGCTTTCTTT.